This TCR beta chain was found in a study of blood T cell repertoires in COVID-19. Original processing notes: Counts of nucleated cells, estimated from reference gene primer amplification, were obtained. Profiling relied on immunoSEQ multiplex PCR, and the TCRdb table lists in-frame clones only, not all of them. V, J and clone size were drawn from that table, and D and trimming were deduced from the DNA. Of 250,000 to 350,000 clones listed, approximately 89% are singletons. There are 16 residues in the CDR3. Losses at the gene ends were 0 bases for V and 4 bases for J; bases not matched to a gene: 6. The germline V gene encodes CDR1 SNHLY and CDR2 FYNNEI.

This TCR was sampled from a woman aged 60-75 years with acute or convalescent COVID-19. Source material: peripheral blood. The chain has TRBV2 and TRBJ2-1, with 7 bases matching TRBD2. CDR3: CASSEAARGVYNEQFF. The CDR3 DNA is TGTGCCAGCAGTGAAGCGGCCCGGGGGGTTTACAATGAGCAGTTCTTC.